The T cell receptor (beta chain) described here comes from a study of CD8+ T cells in alopecia areata. CDR1 is SEHNR, CDR2 FQNEAQ, per germline (reference sequence). The length of the CDR3 is 15 residues. V was pared by 6 bases and J by 3 bases, with 14 bases between. Extracted RNA was reverse transcribed, and the resulting cDNA served as sequencing template. Here immunoSEQ multiplex PCR was the method, and the copy in TCRdb shows in-frame clones only, minus some. The sample has roughly 120,000 clones, 55% to 70% seen once. The chain recombines TRBV7-9 with TRBJ1-4; tentatively, D is TRBD1 (6 bases). This receptor was identified in a human donor in good health. The source material was CD4+ T cells sorted from blood. Here the CDR3 reads CASSSTGTANEKLFF. CDR3 sequence (DNA): TGTGCCAGCAGTTCTACAGGGACGGCTAATGAAAAACTGTTTTTT. Full variable domain (missing parts from reference TRBV7-9 and TRBJ1-4): DTGVSQNPRHKITKRGQNVTFRCDPISEHNRLYWYRQTLGQGPEFLTYFQNEAQLEKSRLLSDRFSAERPKGSFSTLEIQRTEQGDSAMYLCASSSTGTANEKLFFGSGTQLSVL.